These 10 T cell receptor beta chains originate from one sample sequenced in a study of OX40 agonist ivuxolimab in advanced cancers. Clones were read by immunoSEQ multiplex PCR, and TCRdb kept only the in-frame ones, dropping some. The table has 95,000 to 150,000 clones, 85% to 90% seen once. Sequenced material: CD4+ or CD8+ T cells sorted from blood, taken in a trial of the OX40 agonist ivuxolimab. Every receptor here comes from an adult with an advanced solid tumor such as melanoma, head and neck, liver or kidney cancer.

The J gene is TRBJ1-4, the V gene TRBV4-1, with D perhaps matching TRBD1 (5 bases). Germline V gene lookup returns CDR1 MGHRA and CDR2 YSYEKL. This CDR3 has 16 amino acids. V was pared by 0 bases and J by 3 bases, with 11 bases between. CDR3 region: CASSQDHGGSNEKLFF. The CDR3 region has the DNA TGCGCCAGCAGCCAAGATCACGGGGGTTCTAATGAAAAACTGTTTTTT.

The V gene is TRBV29-1, the J gene TRBJ2-5; TRBD1 agrees at 9 bases. Germline V gives CDR1 SQVTM, CDR2 ANQGSEA. This CDR3 spans 14 amino acids. Trimming took 2 bases from V and 3 from J; bases not matched to a gene: 4. The DNA for the CDR3 is TGCAGCGTTGAAAAGGGGACAGGGAAAGAGACCCAGTACTTC. Encoded protein: CSVEKGTGKETQYF. Full variable domain (missing parts from reference TRBV29-1 and TRBJ2-5): SAVISQKPSRDICQRGTSLTIQCQVDSQVTMMFWYRQQPGQSLTLIATANQGSEATYESGFVIDKFPISRPNLTFSTLTVSNMSPEDSSIYLCSVEKGTGKETQYFGPGTRLLVL.

CDR3 coding DNA: TGTGCCAGCAGTTTAAGTGGGGGCCTTACCCAAGAGACCCAGTACTTC. This translates into CASSLSGGLTQETQYF. The rearrangement links TRBV28 to TRBJ2-5; perhaps TRBD1 as D (6 bases). Germline CDR1 MDHEN, CDR2 SYDVKM. V lost 2 bases, J lost 1 base, and 14 bases lay in between. This CDR3 contains 16 residues.

This chain connects TRBV19 to TRBJ2-5; 8 nucleotides match TRBD1. This CDR3 has 13 amino acids. Germline V CDR1 and CDR2: LNHDA, SQIVND (reference sequence). V lost 5 bases, J lost 2 bases, and 1 base stayed unmatched. CDR3: CASSRDRQETQYF. CDR3 bases: TGTGCCAGTAGTCGGGACAGGCAAGAGACCCAGTACTTC. Full variable domain (remainder filled in from reference TRBV19 and TRBJ2-5): DGGITQSPKYLFRKEGQNVTLSCEQNLNHDAMYWYRQDPGQGLRLIYYSQIVNDFQKGDIAEGYSVSREKKESFPLTVTSAQKNPTAFYLCASSRDRQETQYFGPGTRLLVL.

V usage is TRBV2 and J usage is TRBJ1-2; 7 bases match TRBD1. Germline values: CDR1 SNHLY, CDR2 FYNNEI. V lost 6 bases, J lost 8 bases, and 9 bases stayed unmatched. This CDR3 is 13 amino acids long. The CDR3 DNA follows: TGTGCCAGCAGCTCACAGGGGACGGAGGGCTACACCTTC. Its protein product is CASSSQGTEGYTF.

The V call is TRBV28, the J call TRBJ1-1, with 9 bases lining up with TRBD1. CDR1 MDHEN and CDR2 SYDVKM come from the germline V gene. The length of the CDR3 is 11 residues. Trimming removed 7 bases from V and 10 bases from J; junction bases left unmatched: 4. CDR3 nucleotides: TGTGCCAGCACGCAGGGACAGGGAGCTTTCTTT. Translated: CASTQGQGAFF.

The chain couples TRBV6-4 to TRBJ2-7; D is undetermined. Trimming cost V 2 bases and J 3 bases, with 14 bases left between them. This CDR3 has 15 residues. Germline CDR1 MRHNA, CDR2 SNTAGT. The CDR3 nucleotides are TGTGCCAGCAGTGACACGGTATGGGCCCTCTACGAGCAGTACTTC. Its protein is CASSDTVWALYEQYF.

The rearrangement uses TRBV28 and TRBJ2-1; D is undetermined. V lost 8 bases and J lost 4, with 15 bases in between. Germline V gene lookup returns CDR1 MDHEN and CDR2 SYDVKM. The CDR3 loop spans 14 amino acids. The CDR3 DNA follows: TGTGCCAGCGCAGGTTATGGGTCTTACAATGAGCAGTTCTTC. As protein: CASAGYGSYNEQFF.

The chain links TRBV19 to TRBJ2-5; possibly TRBD2 for D (5 bases). Trimming pared 1 base from V and 7 bases from J, leaving 10 bases between. The germline CDR1 and CDR2 sequences are LNHDA and SQIVND (reference sequence). The CDR3 sequence is 13 residues long. The CDR3 is CASSIAGAGTQYF. CDR3 DNA sequence: TGTGCCAGTAGTATAGCAGGCGCGGGGACCCAGTACTTC.

The rearrangement uses TRBV7-2 and TRBJ2-4; tentatively, D is TRBD1 (6 bases). Germline V gene data show CDR1 as SGHTA and CDR2 as FQGNSA. Trimming pared 2 bases from V and 9 bases from J, leaving 20 bases between. This CDR3 region has 16 residues. The CDR3 coding sequence is TGTGCCAGCAGCTTATCACGGCAGGGGCTAGGGGGCATTCAGTACTTC. Encoded protein: CASSLSRQGLGGIQYF.